These 22 T cell receptor beta chains were sequenced from one sample in a study of blood T cell repertoires in COVID-19 (TCRdb year 2020). The library came from the immunoSEQ multiplex PCR assay. Held by TCRdb, this immuneACCESS table contains in-frame sequences only and omits some clones. Under half of the omission traces to an unresolved V gene where checked; the cause of the rest is unknown. A total of 45,000 to 65,000 clones appear in this sample, 90% of them only once. The top ten hold roughly 9.8% of the sample. Input material: peripheral blood. These receptors were collected from a woman aged 80 or over with acute or convalescent COVID-19.

This chain joins TRBV11-2 and TRBJ2-7, with 11 nucleotides matching TRBD2. V lost 2 bases, J lost 4 bases, and 4 bases stayed unmatched. CDR1 is SGHAT, CDR2 FQNNGV, per germline. There are 15 residues in the CDR3. In DNA, the CDR3 is TGTGCCAGCAGCTTAAGTATAGCGGGAGGGTACGAGCAGTACTTC. This sequence encodes CASSLSIAGGYEQYF.

The chain recombines TRBV10-3 with TRBJ1-1, with TRBD1 matching 10 bases. Germline CDR1 and CDR2: ENHRY and SYGVKD. After removal of 11 bases from V and 1 base from J, the junction contained 10 bases not matched to a gene. There are 15 residues in the CDR3. Here the CDR3 DNA reads TGTGCCGCCGTAAAGGGGACAGGGGAGAACACTGAAGCTTTCTTT. It specifies CAAVKGTGENTEAFF.

This clone appeared a single time. The chain links TRBV30 to TRBJ2-2, with D possibly matching TRBD2 (6 bases). The CDR3 has 15 amino acids. CDR1 GTSNPN and CDR2 SVGIG come from the germline V gene (reference sequence). Trimming took 0 bases from V and 5 from J, leaving 13 bases between them. CDR3 DNA: TGTGCCTGGAGTGTACCACGGACTATGACCGGGGAGCTGTTTTTT. Amino acid sequence: CAWSVPRTMTGELFF.

This sequence joins TRBV18 and TRBJ2-1; maybe TRBD2 (5 bases). The CDR3 is made up of 17 amino acids. Trimming removed 0 bases from V and 2 bases from J, with 14 bases in between. Germline CDR1 KGHSH, CDR2 LQKENI. The CDR3: CASSPPTTESPYNEQFF. DNA for the CDR3: TGTGCCAGCTCACCACCGACTACGGAGAGCCCCTACAATGAGCAGTTCTTC. The full variable domain, its missing parts supplied by reference TRBV18 and TRBJ2-1, is NAGVMQNPRHLVRRRGQEARLRCSPMKGHSHVYWYRQLPEEGLKFMVYLQKENIIDESGMPKERFSAEFPKEGPSILRIQQVVRGDSAAYFCASSPPTTESPYNEQFFGPGTRLTVL.

V gene TRBV5-4 combines with J gene TRBJ1-1; TRBD1 is a possible D gene (5 bases). The CDR3 extends over 13 amino acids. V was cut by 5 bases and J by 1 base, with 9 bases left in between. Germline CDR1 is SGHNT and CDR2 is YYREEE (reference sequence). CDR3 in DNA: TGTGCCAGCAGTTTCCAGGGGAACACTGAAGCTTTCTTT. Its translation is CASSFQGNTEAFF.

The rearrangement uses TRBV6-2 or TRBV6-3 and TRBJ2-2; TRBD2 matches at 10 bases. Per germline, CDR1 MNHEY and CDR2 SVGEGT. V dropped 5 bases and J dropped 5; count of bases not matched to a gene: 5. This CDR3 comprises 15 residues. The CDR3 coding sequence is TGTGCCAGCAGTGCTTTGACTAGCGGGACCGGGGAGCTGTTTTTT. Translating it yields CASSALTSGTGELFF.

The rearrangement links TRBV7-2 to TRBJ2-5; no clear D gene. The V gene lost 5 bases and the J gene lost 5 bases, with 9 bases spanning the gap. The CDR3 consists of 12 residues. CDR1 and CDR2 from the germline V gene are SGHTA and FQGNSA. The CDR3 DNA is TGTGCCAGCAGCCAATCCAGGGAGACCCAGTACTTC. Translating it yields CASSQSRETQYF.

The chain has TRBV4-1 and TRBJ1-5, with TRBD1 matching over 7 bases. This CDR3 has 18 residues. The J segment lost 6 bases and the V segment lost 0 bases, leaving 14 bases of the junction unmatched. Germline V gene lookup returns CDR1 MGHRA and CDR2 YSYEKL. As DNA, the CDR3 is TGCGCCAGCAGCCAAGATCCCCAGGGGGGTGGATTTAGTCAGCCCCAGCATTTT. It translates to CASSQDPQGGGFSQPQHF.

In its sample, this clone was seen a few times. The V call is TRBV5-1, the J call TRBJ2-7; a weak D match, TRBD2 (5 bases). Germline assignment: CDR1 SGHRS and CDR2 YFSETQ. This CDR3 is built from 11 residues. V was trimmed by 5 bases and J by 9 bases, leaving 12 bases between them. Here the CDR3 DNA reads TGCGCCAGCAGAGCGGACGATCTGCAGTACTTC. Amino acid sequence: CASRADDLQYF.

This chain uses TRBV27 with TRBJ2-3; D is perhaps TRBD2 (5 bases). V lost 5 bases and J lost 4, with 19 bases in between. Germline V gene data show CDR1 as MNHEY and CDR2 as SMNVEV (reference sequence). The CDR3 runs 16 residues. The CDR3 loop reads CASSIDLAAGADTQYF. The DNA for the CDR3 is TGTGCCAGCAGTATCGACCTAGCAGCCGGGGCAGATACGCAGTATTTT.

The V and J genes are TRBV19 and TRBJ1-4; unclear D gene. Germline V lookup: CDR1 LNHDA, CDR2 SQIVND (reference sequence). The V and J ends lost 3 bases and 6 bases respectively, with 8 bases between them. The CDR3 contains 13 residues. CDR3 DNA: TGTGCCAGTAGTATCGCACAGTATGAAAAACTGTTTTTT. Translating gives CASSIAQYEKLFF.

This clone was seen only once. The chain links TRBV5-5 to TRBJ1-2; unclear D gene. Germline CDR1 reads SGHKS; CDR2 reads YYEKEE (reference sequence). This CDR3 region has 16 residues. Trimming cost V 0 bases and J 1 base, with 13 bases left between them. CDR3 in amino acids: CASSLAPGGHNYGYTF. The CDR3, as DNA: TGTGCCAGCAGCTTGGCCCCTGGTGGGCATAACTATGGCTACACCTTC.

This chain connects TRBV10-3 to TRBJ1-3; possibly TRBD1 for D (5 bases). The germline V gene has CDR1 ENHRY and CDR2 SYGVKD. V lost 7 bases and J 3 bases, leaving 10 bases between the germline ends. The CDR3 covers 13 residues. This CDR3 is CAIIGEGGNTIYF. For the CDR3, the DNA is TGTGCCATCATAGGGGAAGGTGGAAACACCATATATTTT.

This clone was counted a few times. The rearrangement uses TRBV19 and TRBJ1-1; TRBD1 might be the D (6 bases). This CDR3 is built from 14 residues. Germline CDR1 reads LNHDA; CDR2 reads SQIVND (reference sequence). Trimming removed 0 bases from V and 4 bases from J, with 9 bases in between. CDR3 sequence (DNA): TGTGCCAGTAGTATAGATTACAGGGCCACTGAAGCTTTCTTT. Translation gives CASSIDYRATEAFF.

For the CDR3, the DNA is TGTGCCAGCAGCCTGGCCTCTGGAAACACCATATATTTT. Its translation is CASSLASGNTIYF. J is TRBJ1-3 and V is TRBV12-3 or TRBV12-4; D remains ambiguous. The germline V and J ends were trimmed by 6 bases and 0 bases, with 6 bases remaining between them. There are 13 residues in the CDR3.

This chain links TRBV5-1 with TRBJ2-1; 13 bases match TRBD2. Germline lookup yields CDR1 SGHRS and CDR2 YFSETQ. V was clipped by 4 bases and J by 6 bases; unmatched bases: 4. The CDR3 contains 15 residues. CDR3 nucleotide sequence: TGCGCCAGCAGCCGAGGACTAGCGGGAGTCAATGAGCAGTTCTTC. Protein: CASSRGLAGVNEQFF.

This chain connects TRBV11-1 to TRBJ2-1, with D perhaps TRBD2 (6 bases). Germline V lookup: CDR1 SGHAT, CDR2 FQDESV (reference sequence). This CDR3 region has 16 residues. V dropped 5 bases and J dropped 1 base, with 15 bases sitting between them. Written as DNA, the CDR3 is TGTGCCAGCAGCCCCCTCGGGACTGCATCCTACAATGAGCAGTTCTTC. Translating it yields CASSPLGTASYNEQFF.

The rearrangement links TRBV5-4 to TRBJ2-3, with 7 bases fitting TRBD2. This CDR3 contains 16 residues. Trimming cost V 3 bases and J 0 bases; bases outside gene matches: 7. Germline V gene sequence: CDR1 SGHNT, CDR2 YYREEE (reference sequence). The CDR3 protein is CASSYKRDGSTDTQYF. In nucleotides, the CDR3 is TGTGCCAGCAGCTATAAGCGGGACGGGAGCACAGATACGCAGTATTTT.

The chain carries TRBV19 and TRBJ1-4; 10 positions match TRBD1. CDR3 size: 15 residues. V lost 4 bases to trimming and J lost 8 bases; unmatched junction nucleotides: 7. Looked up from germline, CDR1 is LNHDA and CDR2 is SQIVND (reference sequence). CDR3 in DNA: TGTGCCAGTAGTAATGGGACAGGGGTCGGCGAAAAACTGTTTTTT. Translated: CASSNGTGVGEKLFF.

The chain joins TRBV5-4 to TRBJ2-6; TRBD1 matches 7 bases. The germline V gene encodes CDR1 SGHNT and CDR2 YYREEE (reference sequence). V was clipped by 0 bases and J by 0 bases; unmatched bases: 3. The CDR3 runs to 17 residues. The CDR3 DNA follows: TGTGCCAGCAGCTTGGACAGGGGTGCCTCTGGGGCCAACGTCCTGACTTTC. It specifies CASSLDRGASGANVLTF.

V usage is TRBV6-6 and J usage is TRBJ1-5; perhaps TRBD1 as D (5 bases). Trimming removed 6 bases from V and 3 bases from J, with 15 bases in between. The CDR3 extends over 15 amino acids. In germline, CDR1 is MNHNY, CDR2 SVGAGI (reference sequence). DNA of the CDR3: TGTGCCAGCAGCCACTCTGGGGCAGTCAATCAGCCCCAGCATTTT. Protein product: CASSHSGAVNQPQHF.

The chain employs TRBV19 and TRBJ2-6, with 9 bases matching TRBD1. The length of the CDR3 is 18 residues. J was trimmed by 0 bases and V by 4 bases; bases with no gene match: 7. Germline values: CDR1 LNHDA, CDR2 SQIVND (reference sequence). CDR3 bases: TGTGCCAGTAGTAAGGAAGGGACAGGGTCCTCTGGGGCCAACGTCCTGACTTTC. It specifies CASSKEGTGSSGANVLTF.